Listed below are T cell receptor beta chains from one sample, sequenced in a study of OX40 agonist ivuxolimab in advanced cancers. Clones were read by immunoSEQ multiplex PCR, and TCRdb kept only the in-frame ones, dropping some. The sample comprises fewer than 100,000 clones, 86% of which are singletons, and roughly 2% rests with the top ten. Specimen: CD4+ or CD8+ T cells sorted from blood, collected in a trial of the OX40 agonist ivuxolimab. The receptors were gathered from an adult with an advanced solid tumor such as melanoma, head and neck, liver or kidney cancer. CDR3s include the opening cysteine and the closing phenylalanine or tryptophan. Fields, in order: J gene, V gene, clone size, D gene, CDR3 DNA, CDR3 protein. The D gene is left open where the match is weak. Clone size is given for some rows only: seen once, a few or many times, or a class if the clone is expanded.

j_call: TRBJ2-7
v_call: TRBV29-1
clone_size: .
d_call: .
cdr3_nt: TGCAGCGTTGCCTATACAGGGCCCCCCGTCTACGAGCAGTACTTC
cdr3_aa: CSVAYTGPPVYEQYF

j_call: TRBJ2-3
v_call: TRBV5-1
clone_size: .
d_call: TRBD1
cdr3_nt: TGCGCCGTCAAAGGACAGGCTGGCACAGATACGCAGTATTTT
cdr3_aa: CAVKGQAGTDTQYF

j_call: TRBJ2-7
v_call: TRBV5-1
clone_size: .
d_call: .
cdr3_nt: TGCGCCAGCAGCTTGGCGCTGGATTACGAGCAGTACTTC
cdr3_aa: CASSLALDYEQYF

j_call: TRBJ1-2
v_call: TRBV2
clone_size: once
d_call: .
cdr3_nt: TGTGCCAGCAGTCCATGGGGGGGCTACACCTTC
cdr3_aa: CASSPWGGYTF

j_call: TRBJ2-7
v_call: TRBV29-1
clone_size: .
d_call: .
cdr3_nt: TGCAGCGTTGGGACACAAAGCTCCTACGAGCAGTACTTC
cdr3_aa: CSVGTQSSYEQYF

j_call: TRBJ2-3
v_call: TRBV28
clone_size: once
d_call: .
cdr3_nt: TGTGCCAGCAGTCCCCTGGCTAGCCCACCGCAGTATTTT
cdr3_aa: CASSPLASPPQYF

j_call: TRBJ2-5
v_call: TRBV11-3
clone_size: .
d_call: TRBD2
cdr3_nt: TGTGCCAGCAGCCCGGGGGGGAACCAAGAGACCCAGTACTTC
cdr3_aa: CASSPGGNQETQYF

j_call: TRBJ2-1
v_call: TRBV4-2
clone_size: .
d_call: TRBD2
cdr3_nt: TGTGCCAGCAGTCTCCGACTAGCGGGGGACCACAATGAGCAGTTCTTC
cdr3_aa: CASSLRLAGDHNEQFF

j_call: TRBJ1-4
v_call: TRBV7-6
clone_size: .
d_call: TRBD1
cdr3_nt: TGTGCCAGCAGCTTCCACGACAGGGAACTGTTTTTT
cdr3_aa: CASSFHDRELFF

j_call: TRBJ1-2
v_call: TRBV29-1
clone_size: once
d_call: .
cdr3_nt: TGCAGCGTCGCATGGGGATTCTTGGGCCGGGGTGGCTACACCTTC
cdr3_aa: CSVAWGFLGRGGYTF